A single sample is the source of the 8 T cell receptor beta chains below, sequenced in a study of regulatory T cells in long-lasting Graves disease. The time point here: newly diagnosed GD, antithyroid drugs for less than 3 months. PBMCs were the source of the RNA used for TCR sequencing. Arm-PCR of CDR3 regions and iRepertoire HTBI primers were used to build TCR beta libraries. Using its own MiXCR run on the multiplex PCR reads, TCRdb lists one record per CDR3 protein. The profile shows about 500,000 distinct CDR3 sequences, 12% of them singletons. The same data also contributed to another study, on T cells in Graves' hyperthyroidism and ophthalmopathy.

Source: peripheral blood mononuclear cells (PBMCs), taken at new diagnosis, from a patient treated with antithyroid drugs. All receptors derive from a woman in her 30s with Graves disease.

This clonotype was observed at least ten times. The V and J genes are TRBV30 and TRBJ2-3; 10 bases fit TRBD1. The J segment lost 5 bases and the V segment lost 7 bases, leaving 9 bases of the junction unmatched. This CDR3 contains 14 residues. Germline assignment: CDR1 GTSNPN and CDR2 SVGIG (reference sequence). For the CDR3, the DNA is TGTGCCTCGCAGTGGACAGGGGGAGTAGATACGCAGTATTTT. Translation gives CASQWTGGVDTQYF. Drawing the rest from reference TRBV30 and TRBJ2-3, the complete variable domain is SQTIHQWPATLVQPVGSPLSLECTVEGTSNPNLYWYRQAAGRGLQLLFYSVGIGQISSEVPQNLSASRPQDRQFILSSKKLLLSDSGFYLCASQWTGGVDTQYFGPGTRLTVL.

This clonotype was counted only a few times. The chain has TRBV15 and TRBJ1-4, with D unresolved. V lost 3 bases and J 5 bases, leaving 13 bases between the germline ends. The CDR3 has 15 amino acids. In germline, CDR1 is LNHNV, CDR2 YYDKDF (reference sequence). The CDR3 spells CATSSKQYLNEKLFF. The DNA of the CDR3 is TGTGCCACCAGCAGTAAACAGTATCTAAATGAAAAACTGTTTTTT.

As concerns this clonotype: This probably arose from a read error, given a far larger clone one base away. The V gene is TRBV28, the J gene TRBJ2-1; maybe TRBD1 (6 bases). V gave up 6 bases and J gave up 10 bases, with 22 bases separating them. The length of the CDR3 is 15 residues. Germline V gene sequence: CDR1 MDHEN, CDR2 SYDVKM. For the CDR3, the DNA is TGTGCCAGCAGCTTACAGGGCCATCCCATCTACGAGCAGTTCTTC. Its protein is CASSLQGHPIYEQFF.

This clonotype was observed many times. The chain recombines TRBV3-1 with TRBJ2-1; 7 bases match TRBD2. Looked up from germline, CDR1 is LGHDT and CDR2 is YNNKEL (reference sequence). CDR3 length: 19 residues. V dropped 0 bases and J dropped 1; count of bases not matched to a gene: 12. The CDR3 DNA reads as TGTGCCAGCAGCCAAGATCGGGCGTCTAGCGGCCTTTCCTACAATGAGCAGTTCTTC. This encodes CASSQDRASSGLSYNEQFF.

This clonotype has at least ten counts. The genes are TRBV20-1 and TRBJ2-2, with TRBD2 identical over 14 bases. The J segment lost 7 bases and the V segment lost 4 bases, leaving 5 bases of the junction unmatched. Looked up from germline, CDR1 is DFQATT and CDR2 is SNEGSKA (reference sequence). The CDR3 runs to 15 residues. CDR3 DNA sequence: TGCAGTGCTAAGGGACTAGCGGGAGAAGGCGGGGAGCTGTTTTTT. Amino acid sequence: CSAKGLAGEGGELFF.

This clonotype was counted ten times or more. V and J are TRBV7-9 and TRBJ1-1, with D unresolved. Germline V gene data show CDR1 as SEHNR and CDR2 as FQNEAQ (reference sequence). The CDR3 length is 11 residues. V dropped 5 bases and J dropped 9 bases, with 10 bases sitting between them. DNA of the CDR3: TGTGCCAGCAGCCGGACTGAAAAAGCTTTCTTT. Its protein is CASSRTEKAFF. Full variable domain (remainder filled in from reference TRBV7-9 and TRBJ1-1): DTGVSQNPRHKITKRGQNVTFRCDPISEHNRLYWYRQTLGQGPEFLTYFQNEAQLEKSRLLSDRFSAERPKGSFSTLEIQRTEQGDSAMYLCASSRTEKAFFGQGTRLTVV.

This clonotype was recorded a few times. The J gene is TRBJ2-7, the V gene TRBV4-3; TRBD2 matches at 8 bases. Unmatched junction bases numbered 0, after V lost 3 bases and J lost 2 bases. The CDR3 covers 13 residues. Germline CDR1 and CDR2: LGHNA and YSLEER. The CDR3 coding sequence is TGCGCCAGCAGCCAGACTAGCGCCTACGAGCAGTACTTC. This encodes CASSQTSAYEQYF.

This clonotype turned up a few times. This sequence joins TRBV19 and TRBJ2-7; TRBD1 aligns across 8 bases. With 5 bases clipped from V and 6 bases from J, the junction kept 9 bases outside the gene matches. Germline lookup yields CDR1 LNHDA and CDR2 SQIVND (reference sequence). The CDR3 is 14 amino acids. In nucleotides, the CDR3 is TGTGCCAGTAGTGCGGACAGGGCTCGAGGCGAGCAGTACTTC. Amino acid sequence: CASSADRARGEQYF.